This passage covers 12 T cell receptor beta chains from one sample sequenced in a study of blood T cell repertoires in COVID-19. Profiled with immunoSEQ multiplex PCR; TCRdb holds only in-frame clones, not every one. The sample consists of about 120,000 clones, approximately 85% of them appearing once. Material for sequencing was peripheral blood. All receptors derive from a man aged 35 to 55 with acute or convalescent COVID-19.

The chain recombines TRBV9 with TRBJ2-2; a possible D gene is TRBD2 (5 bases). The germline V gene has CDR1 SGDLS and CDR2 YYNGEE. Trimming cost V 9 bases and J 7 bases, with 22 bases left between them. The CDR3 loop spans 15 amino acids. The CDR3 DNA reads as TGTGCCACGGGCTGGGAGTTAGCTGTGGGCGGGGAGCTGTTTTTT. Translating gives CATGWELAVGGELFF.

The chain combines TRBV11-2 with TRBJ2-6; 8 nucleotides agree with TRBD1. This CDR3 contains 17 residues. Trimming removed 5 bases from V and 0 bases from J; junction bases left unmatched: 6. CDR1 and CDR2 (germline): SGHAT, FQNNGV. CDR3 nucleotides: TGTGCCAGCAGCCCCGGACAGGGCCTCTCTGGGGCCAACGTCCTGACTTTC. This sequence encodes CASSPGQGLSGANVLTF.

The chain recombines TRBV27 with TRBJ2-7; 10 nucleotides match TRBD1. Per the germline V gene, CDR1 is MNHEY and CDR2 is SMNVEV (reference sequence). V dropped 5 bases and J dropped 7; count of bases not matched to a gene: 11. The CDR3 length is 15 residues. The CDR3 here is CASSVTGTGAGEQYF. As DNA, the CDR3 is TGTGCCAGCAGTGTCACCGGGACAGGGGCTGGAGAGCAGTACTTC.

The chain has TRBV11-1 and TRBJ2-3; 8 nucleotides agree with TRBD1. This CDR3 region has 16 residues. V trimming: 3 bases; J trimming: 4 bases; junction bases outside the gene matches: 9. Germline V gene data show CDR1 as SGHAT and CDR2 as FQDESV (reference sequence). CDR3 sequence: CASSFELGQGSDTQYF. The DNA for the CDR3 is TGTGCCAGCAGCTTTGAGTTAGGACAGGGTTCAGATACGCAGTATTTT.

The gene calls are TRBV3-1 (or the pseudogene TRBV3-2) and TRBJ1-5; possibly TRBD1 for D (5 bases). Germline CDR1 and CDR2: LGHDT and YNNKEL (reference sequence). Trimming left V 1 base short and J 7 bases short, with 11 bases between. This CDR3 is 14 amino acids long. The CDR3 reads CASSQAGPQQPQHF. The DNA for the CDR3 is TGTGCCAGCAGCCAAGCAGGGCCCCAACAGCCCCAGCATTTT.

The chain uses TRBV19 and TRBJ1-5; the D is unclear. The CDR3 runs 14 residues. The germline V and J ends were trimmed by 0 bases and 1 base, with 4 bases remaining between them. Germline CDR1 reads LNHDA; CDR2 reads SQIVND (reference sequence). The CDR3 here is CASSIDRSNQPQHF. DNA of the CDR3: TGTGCCAGTAGTATAGACAGGAGCAATCAGCCCCAGCATTTT.

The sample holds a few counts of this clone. The CDR3 DNA reads as TGTGCCAGCAGCTTAGAGGACAGGGGAAACTATGGCTACACCTTC. The encoded protein is CASSLEDRGNYGYTF. The V gene is TRBV5-4, the J gene TRBJ1-2, with 9 nucleotides matching TRBD1. CDR3 length: 15 amino acids. J lost 2 bases, V lost 2 bases, and 4 bases had no gene match. The germline V gene has CDR1 SGHNT and CDR2 YYREEE (reference sequence).

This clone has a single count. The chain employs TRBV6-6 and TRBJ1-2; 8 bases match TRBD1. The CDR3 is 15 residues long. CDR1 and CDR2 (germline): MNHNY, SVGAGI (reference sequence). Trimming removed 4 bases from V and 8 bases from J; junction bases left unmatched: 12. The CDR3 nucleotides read TGTGCCAGCAGTTCGCCTCGGACAGGGAAAAAGGGCTACACCTTC. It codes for CASSSPRTGKKGYTF.

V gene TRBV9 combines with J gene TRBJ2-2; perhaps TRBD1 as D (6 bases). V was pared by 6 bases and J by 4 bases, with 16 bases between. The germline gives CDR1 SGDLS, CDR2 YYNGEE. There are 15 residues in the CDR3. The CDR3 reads CASTALGAGTGELFF. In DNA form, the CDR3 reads TGTGCCAGCACCGCCCTGGGGGCGGGCACCGGGGAGCTGTTTTTT.

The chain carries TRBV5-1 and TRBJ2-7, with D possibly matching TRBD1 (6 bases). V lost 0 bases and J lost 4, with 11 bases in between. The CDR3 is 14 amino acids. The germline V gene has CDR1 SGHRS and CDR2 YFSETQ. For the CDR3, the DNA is TGCGCCAGCAGCTTGGGACAGGTGGTTTACGAGCAGTACTTC. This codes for CASSLGQVVYEQYF. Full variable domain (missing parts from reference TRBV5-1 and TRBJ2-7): KAGVTQTPRYLIKTRGQQVTLSCSPISGHRSVSWYQQTPGQGLQFLFEYFSETQRNKGNFPGRFSGRQFSNSRSEMNVSTLELGDSALYLCASSLGQVVYEQYFGPGTRLTVT.

CDR3 sequence (DNA): TGTGCCAGCAGGGCGGACAGTTATAGCAATCAGCCCCAGCATTTT. Translated, it gives CASRADSYSNQPQHF. The chain combines TRBV2 with TRBJ1-5; tentative D call: TRBD1 (6 bases). Germline V gives CDR1 SNHLY, CDR2 FYNNEI. Trimming pared 6 bases from V and 0 bases from J, leaving 12 bases between. The CDR3 has 15 residues.

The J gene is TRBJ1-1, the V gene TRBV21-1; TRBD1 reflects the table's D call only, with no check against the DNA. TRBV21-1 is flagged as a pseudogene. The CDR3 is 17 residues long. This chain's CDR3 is CASSRGSCLRMNTEAFF. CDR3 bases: TGTGCCAGCAGCAGGGGCAGCTGCTTGAGAATGAACACTGAAGCTTTCTTT.